The rows below give T cell receptor beta chains drawn from one sample of a study of blood T cell repertoires in COVID-19. Profiling relied on immunoSEQ multiplex PCR, and the TCRdb table lists in-frame clones only, not all of them. The sample lists about 220,000 clones; about four fifths were seen once. Source material: PBMCs or T cells enriched from blood (not recorded which). These TCRs come from a woman aged 40 to 50 who had recovered from COVID-19. Both conserved end residues are part of each CDR3. Fields, in order: CDR3 DNA, CDR3 protein, D gene, J gene, V gene, clone size. The D gene is left open where the match is weak. Where a row states a size, it is once, few, many or the class of an expanded clone; other rows omit it.

CDR3nt: TGTGCCAGCAGTGGGGACAGGGGGCTAGGTAATGAAAAACTGTTTTTT
CDR3aa: CASSGDRGLGNEKLFF
d_gene: TRBD1
j_gene: TRBJ1-4
v_gene: TRBV6-1
abundance: NA

CDR3nt: TGTGCCACCAGCACTGAGGCCGGGGAGCTGTTTTTT
CDR3aa: CATSTEAGELFF
d_gene: NA
j_gene: TRBJ2-2
v_gene: TRBV15
abundance: NA

CDR3nt: TGCAGCGCGGGGGGGCAGGAAAAACTGTTTTTT
CDR3aa: CSAGGQEKLFF
d_gene: NA
j_gene: TRBJ1-4
v_gene: TRBV20-1
abundance: once

CDR3nt: TGTGCCAGTAGTAGGGGACTTACTCTAGAGCAGTTCTTC
CDR3aa: CASSRGLTLEQFF
d_gene: NA
j_gene: TRBJ2-1
v_gene: TRBV19
abundance: NA

CDR3nt: TGTGCCAGCAGTGAAGGGACTGTCACCGGGGAGCTGTTTTTT
CDR3aa: CASSEGTVTGELFF
d_gene: NA
j_gene: TRBJ2-2
v_gene: TRBV6-4
abundance: NA

CDR3nt: TGTGCCAGCAGTTCCGGGACAGCCACGAACTATGGCTACACCTTC
CDR3aa: CASSSGTATNYGYTF
d_gene: TRBD1
j_gene: TRBJ1-2
v_gene: TRBV28
abundance: NA

CDR3nt: TGTGCCAGCAGCTTACGAGCGGGAGGGGAAACAGATACGCAGTATTTT
CDR3aa: CASSLRAGGETDTQYF
d_gene: TRBD2
j_gene: TRBJ2-3
v_gene: TRBV11-2
abundance: NA

CDR3nt: TGTGCCAGCAGCTTATCCCGACTAGCAGGACCTATGGTTGATGAGCAGTTCTTC
CDR3aa: CASSLSRLAGPMVDEQFF
d_gene: TRBD2
j_gene: TRBJ2-1
v_gene: TRBV7-9
abundance: NA

CDR3nt: TGTGCCAGCAGCTTGACAGGGACTGAAGCTTTCTTT
CDR3aa: CASSLTGTEAFF
d_gene: NA
j_gene: TRBJ1-1
v_gene: TRBV5-8
abundance: NA

CDR3nt: TGTGCCAGCAGCCCGGACAGGGGAGGCAATCAGCCCCAGCATTTT
CDR3aa: CASSPDRGGNQPQHF
d_gene: TRBD1
j_gene: TRBJ1-5
v_gene: TRBV28
abundance: NA

CDR3nt: TGTGCCAGCAGCCAACGGGGGGGAAGCTATGGCTACACCTTC
CDR3aa: CASSQRGGSYGYTF
d_gene: NA
j_gene: TRBJ1-2
v_gene: TRBV3-1/TRBV3-2
abundance: once

CDR3nt: TGCGCCAGCAGCTTTGACACAGGGGGCCACGGGGAGCTGTTTTTT
CDR3aa: CASSFDTGGHGELFF
d_gene: TRBD1
j_gene: TRBJ2-2
v_gene: TRBV5-1
abundance: NA

CDR3nt: TGTGCCAGCAGTCCCAACCCGACAGGGGTGCACGAGCAGTACTTC
CDR3aa: CASSPNPTGVHEQYF
d_gene: TRBD1
j_gene: TRBJ2-7
v_gene: TRBV28
abundance: NA

CDR3nt: TGTGCCAGCAGCTTGCTGGACAGCTTTCCTGGCTACACCTTC
CDR3aa: CASSLLDSFPGYTF
d_gene: NA
j_gene: TRBJ1-2
v_gene: TRBV5-5
abundance: NA